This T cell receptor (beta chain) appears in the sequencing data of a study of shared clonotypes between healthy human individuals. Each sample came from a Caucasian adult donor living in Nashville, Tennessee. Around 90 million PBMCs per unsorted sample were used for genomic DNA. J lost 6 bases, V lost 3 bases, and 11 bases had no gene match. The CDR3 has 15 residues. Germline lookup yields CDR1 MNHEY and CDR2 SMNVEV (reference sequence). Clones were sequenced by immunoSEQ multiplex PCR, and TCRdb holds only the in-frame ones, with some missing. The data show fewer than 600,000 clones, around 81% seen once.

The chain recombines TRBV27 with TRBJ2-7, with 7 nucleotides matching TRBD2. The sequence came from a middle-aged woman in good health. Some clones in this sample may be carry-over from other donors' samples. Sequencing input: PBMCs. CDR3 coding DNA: TGTGCCAGCAGTTTTGTGGCTAGCGGCCTCGGCGAGCAGTACTTC. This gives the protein CASSFVASGLGEQYF.